A single sample gave rise to the 22 T cell receptor beta chains below, sequenced in a study of OX40 agonist ivuxolimab in advanced cancers. Libraries were prepared by immunoSEQ multiplex PCR; TCRdb keeps only in-frame clonotypes and omits some of them. The sample includes 70,000 to 100,000 clones, approximately 80% of them seen just once. Material: CD4+ or CD8+ T cells sorted from blood, obtained in a trial of the OX40 agonist ivuxolimab. The origin of the receptors is an adult with an advanced solid tumor such as melanoma, head and neck, liver or kidney cancer.

This chain joins TRBV6-5 and TRBJ2-5; D possibly corresponds to TRBD2 (7 bases). V lost 2 bases to trimming and J lost 4 bases, with 17 bases between them. This CDR3 spans 16 amino acids. The germline gives CDR1 MNHEY, CDR2 SVGAGI. CDR3 DNA sequence: TGTGCCAGCAGTTACAGACAGGTTGCGGGGGTAGAGACCCAGTACTTC. Translating gives CASSYRQVAGVETQYF.

The CDR3 spells CASSWLGDRGRNEQFF. Here the CDR3 DNA reads TGTGCCAGCAGCTGGCTGGGGGACAGGGGTAGGAATGAGCAGTTCTTC. The J gene is TRBJ2-1, the V gene TRBV5-6, with 10 positions matching TRBD1. V shed 3 bases, J shed 7 bases, and the junction held 10 bases outside the gene matches. The CDR3 extends over 16 amino acids. Germline CDR1 and CDR2: SGHDT and YYEEEE.

The chain is built from TRBV7-3 and TRBJ2-1; the match to TRBD1 covers 7 bases. Trimming removed 4 bases from V and 9 bases from J; junction bases left unmatched: 9. The length of the CDR3 is 14 residues. Germline CDR1 SGHTA, CDR2 FQGTGA. The CDR3 sequence is CASSSTGTETEQFF. The CDR3 DNA sequence: TGTGCCAGCAGCTCTACCGGGACAGAAACTGAGCAGTTCTTC. Full variable domain (remainder filled in from reference TRBV7-3 and TRBJ2-1): GAGVSQTPSNKVTEKGKYVELRCDPISGHTALYWYRQSLGQGPEFLIYFQGTGAADDSGLPNDRFFAVRPEGSVSTLKIQRTERGDSAVYLCASSSTGTETEQFFGPGTRLTVL.

V usage is TRBV7-9 and J usage is TRBJ2-1, with D possibly TRBD2 on 5 matching bases. With 1 base removed from V and 5 bases from J, the gap between germline ends came to 12 bases. Germline V gene sequence: CDR1 SEHNR, CDR2 FQNEAQ (reference sequence). The CDR3 is 15 residues long. Here the CDR3 reads CASSLVLEINNEQFF. CDR3 DNA: TGTGCCAGCAGCTTAGTACTAGAGATTAACAATGAGCAGTTCTTC.

The J gene is TRBJ2-6, the V gene TRBV5-1; D uncertain. V was trimmed by 0 bases and J by 0 bases, leaving 7 bases between them. The CDR3 consists of 16 residues. The V gene's germline CDR1 is SGHRS and CDR2 YFSETQ. The CDR3 DNA is TGCGCCAGCAGCTTGGAAGGCTTCTCTGGGGCCAACGTCCTGACTTTC. It specifies CASSLEGFSGANVLTF.

The chain recombines TRBV29-1 with TRBJ1-2; TRBD1 might be the D (6 bases). V was shortened by 4 bases and J by 6 bases, with 15 bases between the two germline ends. CDR1 is SQVTM and CDR2 is ANQGSEA in the germline V gene. CDR3 length: 13 residues. DNA of the CDR3: TGCAGCGTTGTAAAGGGGGGCGGGGATGGCTACACCTTC. It translates to CSVVKGGGDGYTF. Using reference TRBV29-1 and TRBJ1-2 for the parts outside the CDR3, the full variable domain is SAVISQKPSRDICQRGTSLTIQCQVDSQVTMMFWYRQQPGQSLTLIATANQGSEATYESGFVIDKFPISRPNLTFSTLTVSNMSPEDSSIYLCSVVKGGGDGYTFGSGTRLTVV.

The chain employs TRBV5-4 and TRBJ1-2; 9 bases map to TRBD1. In germline, CDR1 is SGHNT, CDR2 YYREEE (reference sequence). The CDR3 covers 14 residues. Unmatched junction bases numbered 5, after V lost 4 bases and J lost 4 bases. The chain's CDR3 is CASSNDRGFYGYTF. The CDR3 coding sequence is TGTGCCAGCAGCAACGACAGGGGGTTCTATGGCTACACCTTC.

This clone was seen once. V usage is TRBV15 and J usage is TRBJ2-2, with 7 bases lining up with TRBD1. Germline loops: CDR1 LNHNV, CDR2 YYDKDF (reference sequence). V trimming: 2 bases; J trimming: 0 bases; junction bases outside the gene matches: 3. There are 16 residues in the CDR3. This CDR3 is CATSRYRGTNTGELFF. Here the CDR3 DNA reads TGTGCCACCAGCAGATACAGGGGTACGAACACCGGGGAGCTGTTTTTT.

The V gene is TRBV5-6, the J gene TRBJ2-7, with 10 bases aligning to TRBD1. The CDR3 contains 14 residues. Germline values: CDR1 SGHDT, CDR2 YYEEEE. The V gene end was trimmed by 4 bases and the J gene end by 6 bases; junction bases not matched to a gene: 7. The CDR3 DNA sequence: TGTGCCAGCAGCGGGGGACAGGGGAGAGGCGAGCAGTACTTC. It codes for CASSGGQGRGEQYF. Supplemented by reference TRBV5-6 and TRBJ2-7, the full variable domain reads DAGVTQSPTHLIKTRGQQVTLRCSPKSGHDTVSWYQQALGQGPQFIFQYYEEEERQRGNFPDRFSGHQFPNYSSELNVNALLLGDSALYLCASSGGQGRGEQYFGPGTRLTVT.

This chain uses TRBV10-3 with TRBJ1-5, with D possibly matching TRBD1 (6 bases). The germline V gene encodes CDR1 ENHRY and CDR2 SYGVKD. Trimming left V 10 bases short and J 0 bases short, with 13 bases between. The CDR3 has 14 residues. The chain's CDR3 is CATRGSRSNQPQHF. The CDR3, as DNA: TGTGCCACCAGGGGTTCTCGTAGCAATCAGCCCCAGCATTTT.

This clone was counted a single time. This chain links TRBV27 with TRBJ2-1, with 10 bases aligning to TRBD1. With V trimmed by 8 bases and J by 5 bases, 12 bases remained unmatched. Germline assignment: CDR1 MNHEY and CDR2 SMNVEV (reference sequence). The CDR3 covers 16 residues. CDR3 amino acids: CASLWSGTGVHNEQFF. DNA for the CDR3: TGTGCCAGCCTATGGTCCGGGACAGGGGTCCACAATGAGCAGTTCTTC.

This chain connects TRBV7-3 to TRBJ2-5; D uncertain. V shed 5 bases and J shed 5 bases, with 15 bases lying between them. The CDR3 consists of 14 residues. Germline V gene lookup returns CDR1 SGHTA and CDR2 FQGTGA. As DNA, the CDR3 is TGTGCCAGCAGCCACACCGGGCCGCGGGAGACCCAGTACTTC. It encodes CASSHTGPRETQYF. Complete variable domain (other parts from reference TRBV7-3 and TRBJ2-5): GAGVSQTPSNKVTEKGKYVELRCDPISGHTALYWYRQSLGQGPEFLIYFQGTGAADDSGLPNDRFFAVRPEGSVSTLKIQRTERGDSAVYLCASSHTGPRETQYFGPGTRLLVL.

The chain joins TRBV7-3 to TRBJ1-1; perhaps TRBD1 as D (6 bases). The CDR3 is 14 amino acids. Between the trimmed V and J ends, which lost 2 bases and 1 base, there was a span of 8 bases. Germline-derived CDR1 and CDR2 are SGHTA and FQGTGA. The CDR3, as DNA: TGTGCCAGCAGCTTAGAGGGACAGAACACTGAAGCTTTCTTT. It encodes CASSLEGQNTEAFF.

The rearrangement uses TRBV5-1 and TRBJ1-1; D call uncertain. From germline, CDR1 is SGHRS and CDR2 YFSETQ. V was pared by 3 bases and J by 7 bases, with 13 bases between. This CDR3 comprises 13 residues. The DNA for the CDR3 is TGCGCCAGCAGCTACGCCGGCGAGAGTGAAGCTTTCTTT. Translating it yields CASSYAGESEAFF. The full variable domain, with the rest looked up from reference TRBV5-1 and TRBJ1-1, is KAGVTQTPRYLIKTRGQQVTLSCSPISGHRSVSWYQQTPGQGLQFLFEYFSETQRNKGNFPGRFSGRQFSNSRSEMNVSTLELGDSALYLCASSYAGESEAFFGQGTRLTVV.

V usage is TRBV13 and J usage is TRBJ2-7; possible D gene TRBD2, 6 bases. This CDR3 contains 14 residues. The V gene's germline CDR1 is PRHDT and CDR2 FYEKMQ (reference sequence). Trimming left V 2 bases short and J 0 bases short, with 8 bases between. The DNA of the CDR3 is TGTGCCAGCAGCTTACGGGGAGGCTCCTACGAGCAGTACTTC. Translating it yields CASSLRGGSYEQYF.

The chain combines TRBV6-5 with TRBJ1-4; TRBD1 aligns across 7 bases. CDR3 length equals 15 residues. J was trimmed by 0 bases and V by 2 bases; bases with no gene match: 0. The germline V gene has CDR1 MNHEY and CDR2 SVGAGI. CDR3 amino acids: CASSYGQATNEKLFF. In nucleotides, the CDR3 is TGTGCCAGCAGTTACGGACAGGCAACTAATGAAAAACTGTTTTTT.

The gene calls are TRBV27 and TRBJ1-1; possible D gene TRBD1, 5 bases. The CDR3 loop spans 14 amino acids. V lost 3 bases to trimming and J lost 5 bases, with 13 bases between them. Germline CDR1 and CDR2: MNHEY and SMNVEV (reference sequence). The CDR3 DNA reads TGTGCCAGCAGTTTGGGGCGGGGAGGGACTGAAGCTTTCTTT. Protein sequence: CASSLGRGGTEAFF.

DNA for the CDR3: TGTGCCAGCAGCCCATCGGGTGTCCCCTCGAATGAAAAACTGTTTTTT. It codes for CASSPSGVPSNEKLFF. The chain carries TRBV9 and TRBJ1-4, with D unclear. V dropped 4 bases and J dropped 5 bases, with 18 bases sitting between them. The germline CDR1 and CDR2 sequences are SGDLS and YYNGEE. This CDR3 comprises 16 residues.

The V gene is TRBV4-3, the J gene TRBJ2-3; D not resolved. The V gene's germline CDR1 is LGHNA and CDR2 YSLEER. The ends were cut back, 0 bases at V and 4 bases at J, with 11 bases in the middle. The CDR3 contains 15 residues. The CDR3 DNA is TGCGCCAGCAGCCAAGACATCAACGAAGCAGATACGCAGTATTTT. This translates into CASSQDINEADTQYF.

The chain has TRBV6-1 and TRBJ1-1, with D possibly being TRBD1 (6 bases). V gave up 1 base and J gave up 4 bases, with 10 bases separating them. The V gene's germline CDR1 is MNHNS and CDR2 SASEGT. This CDR3 has 14 residues. The CDR3 is CASSEEGGPTEAFF. Written as DNA, the CDR3 is TGTGCCAGCAGTGAAGAGGGGGGGCCCACTGAAGCTTTCTTT.

The chain combines TRBV6-6 with TRBJ2-2; D ambiguous. V lost 0 bases and J 5 bases, leaving 4 bases between the germline ends. CDR3 length: 13 amino acids. The germline CDR1 and CDR2 sequences are MNHNY and SVGAGI (reference sequence). The CDR3 bases are TGTGCCAGCAGTTACTCGCGAACCGGGGAGCTGTTTTTT. Translation gives CASSYSRTGELFF.

V usage is TRBV5-1 and J usage is TRBJ1-4; D perhaps matches TRBD1 (5 bases). Germline loops: CDR1 SGHRS, CDR2 YFSETQ. CDR3 length equals 13 residues. V gave up 0 bases and J gave up 5 bases, with 5 bases separating them. The CDR3 protein is CASSLGQNEKLFF. In DNA, the CDR3 is TGCGCCAGCAGCTTGGGACAGAATGAAAAACTGTTTTTT.